This T cell receptor beta chain is from a study of blood T cell repertoires in COVID-19. Study as a whole: Samples representing acute and convalescent COVID-19 were sourced from the United States, Italy and Spain. From T cells, B-cell-depleted T cells, or PBMCs came the material, which was cDNA or gDNA.

Looked up from germline, CDR1 is SGHNT and CDR2 is YYREEE (reference sequence). V was clipped by 0 bases and J by 2 bases, with 8 bases between them. This CDR3 region has 14 residues. Per the original data handling: Amplified reference gene primers provided the basis for estimating nucleated cell counts. Sequencing was performed with immunoSEQ multiplex PCR; in TCRdb, only in-frame clones are kept and a portion is missing. That table is the source of V, J and clone size, and D and trimming were worked out from the DNA. The sample carries 95,000 to 120,000 clones, about 85% recorded once. This clone has only a few counts.

The origin of this receptor is a man aged 40-55 years with acute or convalescent COVID-19. The chain has TRBV5-4 and TRBJ1-2; tentative D call: TRBD1 (5 bases). Sequenced: peripheral blood. The CDR3, as DNA: TGTGCCAGCAGCTTGGCCGACAGAAACTATGGCTACACCTTC. Its translation: CASSLADRNYGYTF.